The rows below give T cell receptor beta chains drawn from one sample of a study of cytomegalovirus exposure and HLA in healthy donors. Clones were read by immunoSEQ multiplex PCR, and TCRdb kept only the in-frame ones, dropping some. The table includes about 160,000 clones, just under 80% detected once. The specimen sequenced was PBMCs. These receptors all stem from a woman in her forties or fifties in good health and CMV-seronegative. Both conserved end residues are part of each CDR3. The order of the fields is clone size, J gene, V gene, D gene, CDR3 protein, CDR3 DNA. D genes are given only for firm matches. Clone size is given for some rows only: seen once, a few or many times, or a class if the clone is expanded.

size: -; J: TRBJ2-1; V: TRBV18; D: -; CDR3: CASSLRTDYNEQFF; DNA: TGTGCCAGCTCACTAAGGACAGACTACAATGAGCAGTTCTTC
size: -; J: TRBJ1-3; V: TRBV28; D: -; CDR3: CASIPLPGGAGNTIYF; DNA: TGTGCCAGCATCCCACTACCTGGGGGGGCAGGAAACACCATATATTTT
size: -; J: TRBJ1-1; V: TRBV19; D: -; CDR3: CASSISHTEAFF; DNA: TGTGCCAGTAGTATTAGTCACACTGAAGCTTTCTTT
size: -; J: TRBJ1-5; V: TRBV6-6; D: TRBD1; CDR3: CASSYSTGGDQPQHF; DNA: TGTGCCAGCAGTTACTCGACAGGGGGCGATCAGCCCCAGCATTTT
size: -; J: TRBJ1-1; V: TRBV9; D: -; CDR3: CASSVRESGAPFF; DNA: TGTGCCAGCAGCGTTCGGGAGAGCGGGGCGCCTTTCTTT
size: -; J: TRBJ2-2; V: TRBV11-3; D: TRBD2; CDR3: CASSLSGSIMGELFF; DNA: TGTGCCAGCAGCTTGAGCGGGAGTATCATGGGGGAGCTGTTTTTT
size: -; J: TRBJ2-7; V: TRBV30; D: TRBD1; CDR3: CAWSDGDRGGYEQYF; DNA: TGTGCCTGGAGTGACGGCGACAGGGGGGGCTACGAGCAGTACTTC
size: -; J: TRBJ2-2; V: TRBV19; D: -; CDR3: CASRGTFWGGARTGELFF; DNA: TGTGCCAGTAGGGGGACCTTTTGGGGCGGGGCCCGCACCGGGGAGCTGTTTTTT
size: -; J: TRBJ2-7; V: TRBV7-2; D: TRBD2; CDR3: CASSLMASSGTYEQYF; DNA: TGTGCCAGCAGCTTAATGGCTTCTAGCGGTACCTACGAGCAGTACTTC
size: -; J: TRBJ2-5; V: TRBV5-1; D: TRBD2; CDR3: CASSRTSGGQETQYF; DNA: TGCGCCAGCAGCCGGACTAGCGGGGGGCAAGAGACCCAGTACTTC
size: -; J: TRBJ2-7; V: TRBV2; D: -; CDR3: CASLPLGQAYEQYF; DNA: TGTGCCAGCCTACCCCTGGGACAAGCGTACGAGCAGTACTTC
size: -; J: TRBJ1-1; V: TRBV29-1; D: -; CDR3: CSALGRLNTEAFF; DNA: TGCAGCGCTTTGGGGAGGTTGAACACTGAAGCTTTCTTT
size: -; J: TRBJ2-1; V: TRBV5-1; D: -; CDR3: CASTGVGTAYNEQFF; DNA: TGCGCCAGCACGGGGGTAGGGACGGCATACAATGAGCAGTTCTTC
size: -; J: TRBJ1-2; V: TRBV6-5; D: TRBD1; CDR3: CASSYPGTEGYTF; DNA: TGTGCCAGCAGTTACCCCGGGACAGAGGGCTACACCTTC
size: -; J: TRBJ2-2; V: TRBV4-2; D: -; CDR3: CASSQDSRSTTGELFF; DNA: TGTGCCAGCAGCCAAGATTCTCGGAGTACCACCGGGGAGCTGTTTTTT
size: once; J: TRBJ1-5; V: TRBV4-2; D: TRBD1; CDR3: CASSQVPTGGQPQHF; DNA: TGTGCCAGCAGCCAAGTTCCGACAGGGGGTCAGCCCCAGCATTTT
size: -; J: TRBJ2-7; V: TRBV5-1; D: TRBD1; CDR3: CASRLGTGSTYEQYF; DNA: TGCGCCAGCCGGCTAGGGACAGGATCAACCTACGAGCAGTACTTC
size: -; J: TRBJ2-7; V: TRBV4-3; D: TRBD1; CDR3: CASSQDWDSYEQYF; DNA: TGCGCCAGCAGCCAAGATTGGGACAGCTACGAGCAGTACTTC
size: -; J: TRBJ2-2; V: TRBV5-5; D: TRBD2; CDR3: CASRAGGLAGVNTGELFF; DNA: TGTGCCAGCAGGGCGGGGGGACTAGCGGGGGTTAACACCGGGGAGCTGTTTTTT
size: few; J: TRBJ1-3; V: TRBV6-6; D: -; CDR3: CASSDHYRSGNTIYF; DNA: TGTGCCAGCAGCGACCACTACCGCTCTGGAAACACCATATATTTT
size: few; J: TRBJ1-2; V: TRBV4-2; D: -; CDR3: CASSSPGDDYGYTF; DNA: TGTGCCAGCAGCTCCCCAGGGGACGACTATGGCTACACCTTC
size: -; J: TRBJ1-2; V: TRBV11-2; D: TRBD1; CDR3: CASSLGTGGGFYGYTF; DNA: TGTGCCAGCAGCTTGGGGACAGGGGGCGGATTCTATGGCTACACCTTC
size: once; J: TRBJ2-3; V: TRBV5-1; D: -; CDR3: CASSLDGTSTDTQYF; DNA: TGCGCCAGCAGCTTGGACGGGACTAGCACAGATACGCAGTATTTT
size: -; J: TRBJ2-4; V: TRBV4-1; D: TRBD1; CDR3: CASSPTGWAKNIQYF; DNA: TGCGCCAGCAGTCCGACAGGGTGGGCCAAAAACATTCAGTACTTC
size: -; J: TRBJ2-7; V: TRBV10-3; D: -; CDR3: CAISESGGDIYEQYF; DNA: TGTGCCATCAGTGAGTCAGGGGGGGACATCTACGAGCAGTACTTC
size: -; J: TRBJ2-1; V: TRBV4-2; D: -; CDR3: CASSQESVHNEQFF; DNA: TGTGCCAGCAGCCAAGAGTCTGTCCACAATGAGCAGTTCTTC
size: -; J: TRBJ1-6; V: TRBV13; D: -; CDR3: CASSLRQTYNSPLHF; DNA: TGTGCCAGCAGCCTACGGCAGACTTATAATTCACCCCTCCACTTT
size: -; J: TRBJ2-1; V: TRBV11-3; D: -; CDR3: CASSLVAGGNNEQFF; DNA: TGTGCCAGCAGCTTAGTGGCCGGAGGGAACAATGAGCAGTTCTTC
size: few; J: TRBJ2-5; V: TRBV10-1; D: TRBD1; CDR3: CASSESPGTGQETQYF; DNA: TGCGCCAGCAGTGAGTCCCCCGGGACAGGCCAAGAGACCCAGTACTTC
size: -; J: TRBJ2-1; V: TRBV27; D: TRBD2; CDR3: CASSPRGSGGANEQFF; DNA: TGTGCCAGCAGTCCGAGGGGTAGCGGGGGGGCTAATGAGCAGTTCTTC
size: -; J: TRBJ2-5; V: TRBV5-1; D: TRBD2; CDR3: CASTRSSGSVMETQYF; DNA: TGCGCCAGCACCCGATCTAGCGGGAGTGTTATGGAGACCCAGTACTTC
size: few; J: TRBJ2-1; V: TRBV5-6; D: -; CDR3: CASSLLLGAADNEQFF; DNA: TGTGCCAGCAGCTTATTGCTGGGAGCGGCCGACAATGAGCAGTTCTTC
size: -; J: TRBJ1-2; V: TRBV6-1; D: -; CDR3: CASSEAQGSYGYTF; DNA: TGTGCCAGCAGTGAAGCCCAGGGTAGTTATGGCTACACCTTC
size: -; J: TRBJ1-5; V: TRBV6-1; D: -; CDR3: CASSERGNQPQHF; DNA: TGTGCCAGCAGTGAGAGGGGGAATCAGCCCCAGCATTTT
size: -; J: TRBJ1-4; V: TRBV2; D: -; CDR3: CVSMMGSREKLFF; DNA: TGTGTCAGCATGATGGGCTCAAGGGAAAAACTGTTTTTT
size: few; J: TRBJ2-5; V: TRBV19; D: TRBD1; CDR3: CASSINRGTVETQYF; DNA: TGTGCCAGTAGTATTAACAGGGGAACGGTAGAGACCCAGTACTTC
size: -; J: TRBJ1-1; V: TRBV7-8; D: -; CDR3: CASSPINTGLGTEAFF; DNA: TGTGCCAGCAGCCCTATTAATACGGGACTTGGCACTGAAGCTTTCTTT
size: -; J: TRBJ2-2; V: TRBV7-2; D: TRBD1; CDR3: CASSLDGTGRTNTGELFF; DNA: TGTGCCAGCAGCTTAGATGGGACAGGGAGGACGAACACCGGGGAGCTGTTTTTT
size: -; J: TRBJ2-3; V: TRBV27; D: -; CDR3: CASSPYDRISTDTQYF; DNA: TGTGCCAGCAGTCCATATGACAGGATTAGCACAGATACGCAGTATTTT
size: -; J: TRBJ2-7; V: TRBV13; D: -; CDR3: CASSANRAYYEQYF; DNA: TGTGCCAGCAGCGCCAACAGGGCCTACTACGAGCAGTACTTC
size: once; J: TRBJ1-4; V: TRBV15; D: -; CDR3: CATSRGSVSTNEKLFF; DNA: TGTGCCACCAGCAGAGGCAGCGTTTCAACTAATGAAAAACTGTTTTTT
size: -; J: TRBJ1-3; V: TRBV15; D: -; CDR3: CATSRWTENTIYF; DNA: TGTGCCACCAGCAGATGGACAGAAAACACCATATATTTT